These 27 T cell receptor beta chains were all obtained from the same sample, sequenced in a study of blood T cell repertoires in COVID-19. The protocol was immunoSEQ multiplex PCR, while the TCRdb copy is restricted to in-frame clones and leaves out a portion. The data show about 310,000 clones, over 75% seen once. The sequencing input was PBMCs or T cells enriched from blood (not recorded which). These receptor sequences come from a man aged 25-40 years who had recovered from COVID-19.

Only one count was recorded for this clone. The chain links TRBV20-1 to TRBJ2-5; TRBD2 agrees at 7 bases. Germline CDR1 and CDR2: DFQATT and SNEGSKA (reference sequence). V gave up 3 bases and J gave up 0 bases; unmatched junction bases: 16. CDR3 size: 18 residues. CDR3 sequence: CSASFYGDLAGYQETQYF. CDR3 bases: TGCAGTGCTAGTTTTTATGGGGACTTAGCGGGCTACCAAGAGACCCAGTACTTC.

The V gene is TRBV3-1 (or the pseudogene TRBV3-2), the J gene TRBJ2-7, with 7 bases identical to TRBD1. Per germline, CDR1 LGHDT and CDR2 YNNKEL (reference sequence). Trimming cost V 4 bases and J 4 bases; bases outside gene matches: 7. The CDR3 is 14 residues long. The CDR3 loop reads CASSLYRGAYEQYF. The CDR3 bases are TGTGCCAGCAGCCTTTACAGGGGCGCTTACGAGCAGTACTTC.

This chain connects TRBV27 to TRBJ2-6, with D maybe TRBD1 (6 bases). Between the trimmed V and J ends, which lost 7 bases and 3 bases, there was a span of 10 bases. Germline values: CDR1 MNHEY, CDR2 SMNVEV (reference sequence). The CDR3 consists of 14 residues. The chain's CDR3 is CASTWGHGANVLTF. The CDR3 coding sequence is TGTGCCAGCACCTGGGGGCATGGGGCCAACGTCCTGACTTTC.

This clone was seen a few times. The V call is TRBV3-1 (or the pseudogene TRBV3-2), the J call TRBJ1-1, with D hard to call. This CDR3 is 11 amino acids long. V was trimmed by 1 base and J by 10 bases, leaving 7 bases between them. From germline, CDR1 is LGHDT and CDR2 YNNKEL (reference sequence). CDR3 protein: CASSQGSGAFF. CDR3 sequence (DNA): TGTGCCAGCAGCCAAGGGTCGGGAGCTTTCTTT.

The rearrangement joins TRBV10-3 to TRBJ2-7, with 11 bases aligning to TRBD1. The CDR3 is 15 residues long. The junction had 5 bases not matched to a gene; V was cut back by 5 bases and J by 2 bases. Germline V lookup: CDR1 ENHRY, CDR2 SYGVKD. The CDR3 DNA is TGTGCCATCAGTAACTGGACAGGGGGCCCCTACGAGCAGTACTTC. This translates into CAISNWTGGPYEQYF.

The chain is built from TRBV9 and TRBJ2-7; 12 nucleotides match TRBD2. Trimming cost V 3 bases and J 3 bases; bases outside gene matches: 4. Germline V lookup: CDR1 SGDLS, CDR2 YYNGEE. The CDR3 loop spans 15 amino acids. In DNA, the CDR3 is TGTGCCAGCAGCGAGGGACTAGCGGGTTTCTACGAGCAGTACTTC. Translating it yields CASSEGLAGFYEQYF.

The chain is built from TRBV3-1 (or the pseudogene TRBV3-2) and TRBJ1-2; TRBD1 is a possible D gene (6 bases). The CDR3 extends over 14 amino acids. Between the trimmed V and J ends, which lost 4 bases and 4 bases, there was a span of 13 bases. Looked up from germline, CDR1 is LGHDT and CDR2 is YNNKEL (reference sequence). The CDR3 region is CASSPGGRGYGYTF. The CDR3 DNA is TGTGCCAGCAGCCCCGGCGGCAGGGGCTATGGCTACACCTTC.

The chain carries TRBV7-8 and TRBJ1-1, with a possible D match to TRBD1 (6 bases). The CDR3 totals 15 residues. V lost 5 bases, J lost 1 base, and 14 bases lay in between. Per germline, CDR1 SGHVS and CDR2 FQNEAQ. For the CDR3, the DNA is TGTGCCAGCAGCCCAGCCCCGGGACAGAACACTGAAGCTTTCTTT. This codes for CASSPAPGQNTEAFF.

The V and J genes are TRBV19 and TRBJ2-5; the D gene is possibly TRBD2 (6 bases). CDR1 and CDR2 (germline): LNHDA, SQIVND (reference sequence). Trimming cost V 5 bases and J 7 bases, with 23 bases left between them. This CDR3 has 16 residues. CDR3: CASSSPGLAGGATQYF. As DNA, the CDR3 is TGTGCCAGTAGTTCCCCTGGGCTAGCCGGGGGAGCGACCCAGTACTTC. The variable domain in full, with the rest retrieved from reference TRBV19 and TRBJ2-5, is DGGITQSPKYLFRKEGQNVTLSCEQNLNHDAMYWYRQDPGQGLRLIYYSQIVNDFQKGDIAEGYSVSREKKESFPLTVTSAQKNPTAFYLCASSSPGLAGGATQYFGPGTRLLVL.

This clone came up a few times. The V and J genes are TRBV7-3 and TRBJ1-6; D unclear. There are 13 residues in the CDR3. V shed 5 bases and J shed 5 bases, with 7 bases lying between them. Germline values: CDR1 SGHTA, CDR2 FQGTGA. CDR3 nucleotides: TGTGCCAGCAGCCCGAGAGATAATTCACCCCTCCACTTT. This codes for CASSPRDNSPLHF.

This clone was found a few times. The chain joins TRBV5-4 to TRBJ1-2, with a tentative D call TRBD1 (5 bases). This CDR3 spans 17 amino acids. Germline V lookup: CDR1 SGHNT, CDR2 YYREEE (reference sequence). Trimming left V 0 bases short and J 6 bases short, with 21 bases between. The CDR3 DNA sequence: TGTGCCAGCAGCTTGGAAGCGGGGGTCCTCGGTAGGGATGGCTACACCTTC. Translated, it gives CASSLEAGVLGRDGYTF. Drawing the rest from reference TRBV5-4 and TRBJ1-2, the complete variable domain is ETGVTQSPTHLIKTRGQQVTLRCSSQSGHNTVSWYQQALGQGPQFIFQYYREEENGRGNFPPRFSGLQFPNYSSELNVNALELDDSALYLCASSLEAGVLGRDGYTFGSGTRLTVV.

The chain links TRBV10-3 to TRBJ1-3; D is possibly TRBD1 (6 bases). V was trimmed by 6 bases and J by 2 bases, leaving 14 bases between them. Germline CDR1 ENHRY, CDR2 SYGVKD. The CDR3 is 15 residues long. CDR3 sequence reads: CAIRGQTAAGNTIYF. The CDR3 DNA reads TGTGCCATCAGGGGACAAACTGCGGCTGGAAACACCATATATTTT.

This chain links TRBV9 with TRBJ2-2; 12 bases are shared with TRBD2. Germline lookup yields CDR1 SGDLS and CDR2 YYNGEE. This CDR3 contains 17 residues. V lost 3 bases and J lost 0; bases outside the gene matches: 3. CDR3 DNA sequence: TGTGCCAGCAGCGGCGGACTAGCGGGGTCGAACACCGGGGAGCTGTTTTTT. Translated, it gives CASSGGLAGSNTGELFF.

The chain uses TRBV7-9 and TRBJ1-4, with 9 bases identical to TRBD1. The CDR3 runs to 16 residues. V lost 5 bases to trimming and J lost 8 bases; unmatched junction nucleotides: 12. Germline V lookup: CDR1 SEHNR, CDR2 FQNEAQ (reference sequence). CDR3 coding DNA: TGTGCCAGCAGCCGCACAGGGGGCGATTCCCGCGAAAAACTGTTTTTT. Translated, it gives CASSRTGGDSREKLFF.

V gene TRBV4-2 combines with J gene TRBJ2-3, with TRBD2 identical over 8 bases. The CDR3 is 18 residues long. V was pared by 0 bases and J by 4 bases, with 12 bases of the junction left unmatched. Germline V gene lookup returns CDR1 LGHNA and CDR2 YNFKEQ. The CDR3 region is CASSQDPRGTGGADTQYF. CDR3 coding DNA: TGTGCCAGCAGCCAAGATCCCCGGGGGACCGGGGGGGCAGATACGCAGTATTTT.

V and J are TRBV14 and TRBJ1-1; no clear D. CDR1 SGHDN and CDR2 FVKESK come from the germline V gene. V was pared by 4 bases and J by 0 bases, with 6 bases between. This CDR3 has 13 amino acids. CDR3 amino acids: CASSPFMNTEAFF. The DNA of the CDR3 is TGTGCCAGCAGCCCCTTTATGAACACTGAAGCTTTCTTT.

The table lists this clone with a count of one. V usage is TRBV6-1 and J usage is TRBJ1-6, with 9 bases lining up with TRBD1. Germline CDR1 and CDR2: MNHNS and SASEGT. This CDR3 contains 16 residues. V trimming: 2 bases; J trimming: 9 bases; junction bases outside the gene matches: 8. DNA for the CDR3: TGTGCCAGCAGTGAACCTATGACAGGGGGTAGTTCACCCCTCCACTTT. It is translated as CASSEPMTGGSSPLHF.

J is TRBJ2-3 and V is TRBV7-2; 12 bases map to TRBD2. The V and J ends lost 6 bases and 4 bases, in that order; junction bases with no gene match: 8. Germline lookup yields CDR1 SGHTA and CDR2 FQGNSA. The CDR3 spans 16 residues. In DNA form, the CDR3 reads TGTGCCAGCAGAATTTCTAGCGGGGGGGCTCCAGATACGCAGTATTTT. Translating gives CASRISSGGAPDTQYF. The variable domain in full, completed from reference TRBV7-2 and TRBJ2-3, reads GAGVSQSPSNKVTEKGKDVELRCDPISGHTALYWYRQSLGQGLEFLIYFQGNSAPDKSGLPSDRFSAERTGGSVSTLTIQRTQQEDSAVYLCASRISSGGAPDTQYFGPGTRLTVL.

V is TRBV11-2 and J is TRBJ1-1; D unclear. Germline V gene data show CDR1 as SGHAT and CDR2 as FQNNGV. This CDR3 is 11 amino acids long. V lost 5 bases and J lost 5, with 6 bases in between. The CDR3 is CASSQRTEAFF. CDR3 nucleotides: TGTGCCAGCAGCCAGAGGACTGAAGCTTTCTTT.

This clone was seen more than once but under ten times. The J gene is TRBJ2-5, the V gene TRBV7-2; D is tentatively TRBD1 or TRBD2 (6 bases each). CDR3 size: 14 residues. V was trimmed by 5 bases and J by 4 bases, leaving 14 bases between them. CDR1 and CDR2 from the germline V gene are SGHTA and FQGNSA. CDR3 nucleotide sequence: TGTGCCAGCAGCCTAGGGGGGACTGGAGAGACCCAGTACTTC. Encoded protein: CASSLGGTGETQYF.

The rearrangement joins TRBV20-1 to TRBJ2-7, with D possibly TRBD1 on 5 matching bases. V lost 3 bases to trimming and J lost 6 bases, with 21 bases between them. The length of the CDR3 is 15 residues. Per germline, CDR1 DFQATT and CDR2 SNEGSKA (reference sequence). CDR3 residues: CSASGGARVSGEQYF. DNA for the CDR3: TGCAGTGCTAGTGGTGGGGCCAGGGTATCCGGCGAGCAGTACTTC.

The J gene is TRBJ2-7, the V gene TRBV24-1; TRBD1 might be the D (6 bases). V shed 3 bases and J shed 6 bases, with 11 bases lying between them. The CDR3 is 13 amino acids. Germline lookup yields CDR1 KGHDR and CDR2 SFDVKD. The CDR3 loop reads CATSDTQGSEQYF. The CDR3 DNA is TGTGCCACCAGTGATACCCAGGGGTCCGAGCAGTACTTC.

The chain uses TRBV6-4 and TRBJ2-6; 9 bases line up with TRBD1. CDR3 length: 18 residues. V lost 4 bases, J lost 0 bases, and 7 bases stayed unmatched. Germline V gene data show CDR1 as MRHNA and CDR2 as SNTAGT. The CDR3 loop is CASSGQGGDFSGANVLTF. The CDR3 DNA reads TGTGCCAGCAGTGGACAGGGGGGAGACTTCTCTGGGGCCAACGTCCTGACTTTC.

This clone was observed a handful of times. This chain links TRBV2 with TRBJ2-7; TRBD1 matches 7 bases. The CDR3 has 13 residues. J was trimmed by 1 base and V by 8 bases; bases with no gene match: 5. Germline V gene lookup returns CDR1 SNHLY and CDR2 FYNNEI. This chain's CDR3 is CASSGQLSYEQYF. CDR3 in DNA: TGTGCCAGCTCGGGACAGCTATCCTACGAGCAGTACTTC.

This chain uses TRBV4-2 with TRBJ2-2, with TRBD2 matching over 9 bases. CDR3 length: 20 residues. After removal of 0 bases from V and 0 bases from J, the junction contained 11 bases not matched to a gene. Germline loops: CDR1 LGHNA, CDR2 YNFKEQ. The CDR3 DNA sequence: TGTGCCAGCAGCCAAGATCAAAGTCTAGCGGGGAACGCGAACACCGGGGAGCTGTTTTTT. This encodes CASSQDQSLAGNANTGELFF.

The V and J genes are TRBV9 and TRBJ1-3; D is perhaps TRBD1 (5 bases). V lost 0 bases to trimming and J lost 3 bases, with 13 bases between them. Per germline, CDR1 SGDLS and CDR2 YYNGEE. CDR3 size: 16 residues. CDR3 nucleotides: TGTGCCAGCAGCGTAGGAATAGGGCAGGGTGGAAACACCATATATTTT. It translates to CASSVGIGQGGNTIYF.

The chain has TRBV5-1 and TRBJ2-5; the match to TRBD2 covers 7 bases. J lost 2 bases, V lost 4 bases, and 8 bases had no gene match. Germline V gene data show CDR1 as SGHRS and CDR2 as YFSETQ. The CDR3 length is 15 residues. Here the CDR3 DNA reads TGCGCCAGCAGCCCGCGGGCTAGCGGACAAGAGACCCAGTACTTC. Amino acid sequence: CASSPRASGQETQYF.